This passage covers 13 T cell receptor beta chains from one sample sequenced in a study of T cell repertoires in cytomegalovirus infection. TCRdb analysed the reads with MiXCR anew, one entry per CDR3 protein. This repertoire shows a few hundred thousand distinct CDR3 sequences, roughly a fifth found once; its top ten account for roughly a fifth. Antigens of these TCRs are unknown. The specimen was cultured PBMCs, collected from culture after CMV antigen stimulation. The origin of the receptors is a human donor in good health (CMV status not recorded). Some clones in this sample may be carry-over from other donors' samples.

The chain combines TRBV28 with TRBJ1-5, with 7 bases lining up with TRBD1. Germline values: CDR1 MDHEN, CDR2 SYDVKM. The trim removed 3 bases at V and 1 base at J, leaving 6 bases unmatched. The CDR3 is made up of 16 amino acids. CDR3 sequence reads: CASSLSDRASNQPQHF. The CDR3 nucleotides are TGTGCCAGCAGTTTGTCCGACAGGGCCAGCAATCAGCCCCAGCATTTT.

This clonotype has a handful of counts. The chain combines TRBV4-2 with TRBJ2-5, with D maybe TRBD1 (5 bases). V was trimmed by 0 bases and J by 4 bases, leaving 9 bases between them. CDR3 size: 14 residues. Germline V CDR1 and CDR2: LGHNA, YNFKEQ. In DNA form, the CDR3 reads TGTGCCAGCAGCCAAGAAGGGCAGGGAGAGACCCAGTACTTC. It encodes CASSQEGQGETQYF.

This clonotype turned up a few times. V gene TRBV6-6 combines with J gene TRBJ1-2; 9 bases align to TRBD1. The CDR3 covers 14 residues. Germline loops: CDR1 MNHNY, CDR2 SVGAGI (reference sequence). Losses at the gene ends were 5 bases for V and 6 bases for J; bases not matched to a gene: 7. This CDR3 is CASSPRTGADGYTF. CDR3 coding DNA: TGTGCCAGCAGTCCCAGGACAGGGGCGGATGGCTACACCTTC.

The chain couples TRBV19 to TRBJ2-3; D gene uncertain. V shed 3 bases and J shed 2 bases, with 12 bases lying between them. The CDR3 covers 15 residues. CDR1 is LNHDA and CDR2 is SQIVND in the germline V gene (reference sequence). CDR3 sequence (DNA): TGTGCCAGTAGTATCCCGGGTCTACCCACAGATACGCAGTATTTT. This sequence encodes CASSIPGLPTDTQYF.

V is TRBV3-1 and J is TRBJ1-3; D unresolved. The germline CDR1 and CDR2 sequences are LGHDT and YNNKEL (reference sequence). The germline V and J ends were trimmed by 2 bases and 2 bases, with 7 bases remaining between them. CDR3 length: 14 residues. The CDR3 DNA is TGTGCCAGCAGCCAACATGCAACTGGAAACACCATATATTTT. Amino acids: CASSQHATGNTIYF.

This clonotype was observed a few times. This rearrangement joins TRBV12-3 or TRBV12-4 to TRBJ2-1; D gene uncertain. The germline V and J ends were trimmed by 1 base and 9 bases, with 16 bases remaining between them. The CDR3 runs to 15 residues. In nucleotides, the CDR3 is TGTGCCAGCAGTTTAGATGGGGTTTCTTCGAGTGAGCAGTTCTTC. Translated: CASSLDGVSSSEQFF.

This clonotype was seen at least ten times. The chain links TRBV7-2 to TRBJ2-3; D gene uncertain. The CDR3 is made up of 15 amino acids. CDR1 is SGHTA, CDR2 FQGNSA, per germline. V gave up 1 base and J gave up 2 bases, with 10 bases separating them. As DNA, the CDR3 is TGTGCCAGCAGCTTAGTTGCGCGGACCACAGATACGCAGTATTTT. Translated, it gives CASSLVARTTDTQYF. Based on the CDR3 plus reference TRBV7-2 and TRBJ2-3, the full variable domain is GAGVSQSPSNKVTEKGKDVELRCDPISGHTALYWYRQSLGQGLEFLIYFQGNSAPDKSGLPSDRFSAERTGGSVSTLTIQRTQQEDSAVYLCASSLVARTTDTQYFGPGTRLTVL.

In this sample, this clonotype turned up a few times. V is TRBV7-6 and J is TRBJ1-5, with TRBD1 identical over 8 bases. CDR1 is SGHVS, CDR2 FNYEAQ, per germline. The CDR3 has 16 amino acids. After removal of 5 bases from V and 5 bases from J, the junction contained 11 bases not matched to a gene. The CDR3 region is CASSLGQGISDQPQHF. The CDR3 DNA is TGTGCCAGCAGCCTAGGACAGGGTATTTCAGATCAGCCCCAGCATTTT.

This clonotype has only a few counts. The chain employs TRBV7-2 and TRBJ1-1; D not resolved. The germline gives CDR1 SGHTA, CDR2 FQGNSA. With 2 bases removed from V and 10 bases from J, the gap between germline ends came to 14 bases. The CDR3 is 13 amino acids. CDR3 sequence reads: CASSLKSFWRAFF. The CDR3 nucleotides are TGTGCCAGCAGCTTAAAATCGTTCTGGCGAGCTTTCTTT.

This clonotype has a count of ten or more. V usage is TRBV12-3 or TRBV12-4 and J usage is TRBJ1-5; D is unclear. V lost 1 base and J 2 bases, leaving 15 bases between the germline ends. The CDR3 sequence is 17 residues long. The CDR3 loop is CASSLGQAPMGNQPQHF. CDR3 DNA sequence: TGTGCCAGCAGTTTAGGGCAGGCCCCGATGGGCAATCAGCCCCAGCATTTT.

A few counts support this clonotype. The chain couples TRBV12-3 or TRBV12-4 to TRBJ2-1; 10 bases align to TRBD2. The length of the CDR3 is 18 residues. Trimming at V came to 0 bases and at J to 5 bases, leaving 10 bases not matched to a gene. The CDR3 protein is CASSLALRGLASDNEQFF. For the CDR3, the DNA is TGTGCCAGCAGTTTAGCGCTTCGGGGACTAGCGAGCGACAATGAGCAGTTCTTC.

This clonotype occurred a few times. The V gene is TRBV18, the J gene TRBJ2-4, with TRBD2 matching over 12 bases. The germline V gene encodes CDR1 KGHSH and CDR2 LQKENI. With V trimmed by 2 bases and J by 0 bases, 5 bases remained unmatched. The CDR3 contains 18 residues. The CDR3 nucleotides are TGTGCCAGCTCACCAGAACTAGCGGGAGGTCTAGCCAAAAACATTCAGTACTTC. Protein product: CASSPELAGGLAKNIQYF.

The rearrangement links TRBV12-5 to TRBJ2-5; 14 nucleotides match TRBD2. From germline, CDR1 is LGHNT and CDR2 FRNRAP. CDR3 length equals 16 residues. The trim removed 5 bases at V and 1 base at J, leaving 3 bases unmatched. The CDR3 coding sequence is TGTGCTAGTGGTCCCGGACTAGCGGGAGGCCAAGAGACCCAGTACTTC. Encoded protein: CASGPGLAGGQETQYF.